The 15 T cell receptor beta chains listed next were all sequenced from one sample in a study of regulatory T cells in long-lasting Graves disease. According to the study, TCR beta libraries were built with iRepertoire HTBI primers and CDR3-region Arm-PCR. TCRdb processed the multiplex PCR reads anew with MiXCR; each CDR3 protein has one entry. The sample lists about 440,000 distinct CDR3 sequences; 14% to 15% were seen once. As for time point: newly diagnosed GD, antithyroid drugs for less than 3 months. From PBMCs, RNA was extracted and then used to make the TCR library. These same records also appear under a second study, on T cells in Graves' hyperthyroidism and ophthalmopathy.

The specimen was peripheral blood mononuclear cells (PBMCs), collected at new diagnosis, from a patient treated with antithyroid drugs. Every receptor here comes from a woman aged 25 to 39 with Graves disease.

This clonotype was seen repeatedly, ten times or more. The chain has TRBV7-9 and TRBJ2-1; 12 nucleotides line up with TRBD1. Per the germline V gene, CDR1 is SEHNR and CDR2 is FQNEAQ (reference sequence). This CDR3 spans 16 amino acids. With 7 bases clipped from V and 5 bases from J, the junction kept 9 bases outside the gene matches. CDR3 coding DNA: TGTGCCAGCACCACAAGTCGGGACAGGGGGCACAATGAGCAGTTCTTC. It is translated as CASTTSRDRGHNEQFF.

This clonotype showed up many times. The CDR3 reads CASSPLHSNPNYGYTF. The CDR3 nucleotides are TGTGCCAGCAGCCCCTTACACTCCAATCCTAACTATGGCTACACCTTC. The gene calls are TRBV7-8 and TRBJ1-2; D gene uncertain. Germline V gives CDR1 SGHVS, CDR2 FQNEAQ. V lost 5 bases and J lost 0, with 16 bases in between. CDR3 length: 16 amino acids.

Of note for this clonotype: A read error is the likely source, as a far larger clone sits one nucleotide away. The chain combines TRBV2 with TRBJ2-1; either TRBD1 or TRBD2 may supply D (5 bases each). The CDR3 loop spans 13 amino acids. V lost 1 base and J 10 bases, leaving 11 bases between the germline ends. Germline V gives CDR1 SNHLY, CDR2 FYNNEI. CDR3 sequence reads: CASSEGGTYEQFF. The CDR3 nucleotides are TGTGCCAGCAGTGAAGGGGGGACCTACGAGCAGTTCTTC. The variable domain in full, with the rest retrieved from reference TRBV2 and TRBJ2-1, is EPEVTQTPSHQVTQMGQEVILRCVPISNHLYFYWYRQILGQKVEFLVSFYNNEISEKSEIFDDQFSVERPDGSNFTLKIRSTKLEDSAMYFCASSEGGTYEQFFGPGTRLTVL.

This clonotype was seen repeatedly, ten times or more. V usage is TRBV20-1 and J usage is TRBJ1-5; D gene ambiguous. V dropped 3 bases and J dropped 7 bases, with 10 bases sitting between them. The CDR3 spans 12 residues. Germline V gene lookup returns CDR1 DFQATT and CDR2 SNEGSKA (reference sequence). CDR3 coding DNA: TGCAGTGCTAGGTGGCTCCTACAGCCCCAGCATTTT. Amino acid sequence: CSARWLLQPQHF.

The CDR3 protein is CSAEDLGLAGRNTEAFF. The CDR3, as DNA: TGCAGCGCCGAAGATTTGGGCTTGGCGGGAAGGAACACTGAAGCTTTCTTT. This chain connects TRBV29-1 to TRBJ1-1; unclear D gene. The CDR3 is 17 amino acids. Trimming shortened V by 7 bases and J by 1 base, and 25 bases separated the two germline ends. Germline CDR1 and CDR2: SQVTM and ANQGSEA.

The CDR3 nucleotides are TGTGCCAGCAGCGCCTGGGACAGGCAGACCCAGTACTTC. Its protein is CASSAWDRQTQYF. This rearrangement joins TRBV7-9 to TRBJ2-5, with 8 bases matching TRBD1. Unmatched junction bases numbered 5, after V lost 5 bases and J lost 6 bases. CDR1 and CDR2 (germline): SEHNR, FQNEAQ (reference sequence). The CDR3 covers 13 residues.

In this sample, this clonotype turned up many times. Here the CDR3 DNA reads TGTGCCAGCAGCCGACCCCAGGGGCATACCGGGGAGCTGTTTTTT. Its protein product is CASSRPQGHTGELFF. This chain links TRBV3-1 with TRBJ2-2; D perhaps matches TRBD1 (6 bases). The CDR3 covers 15 residues. V was clipped by 4 bases and J by 5 bases, with 14 bases between them. Germline V CDR1 and CDR2: LGHDT, YNNKEL (reference sequence). The entire variable domain, with the rest obtained from reference TRBV3-1 and TRBJ2-2, is as follows: DTAVSQTPKYLVTQMGNDKSIKCEQNLGHDTMYWYKQDSKKFLKIMFSYNNKELIINETVPNRFSPKSPDKAHLNLHINSLELGDSAVYFCASSRPQGHTGELFFGEGSRLTVL.

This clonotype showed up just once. The DNA of the CDR3 is TGCAGTGCAACCACCACAGGACTAGCGGGACAGAATACGCAGTATTTT. Encoded protein: CSATTTGLAGQNTQYF. The chain uses TRBV20-1 and TRBJ2-3; TRBD2 agrees at 12 bases. V trimming: 6 bases; J trimming: 7 bases; junction bases outside the gene matches: 14. The CDR3 is 16 residues long. Looked up from germline, CDR1 is DFQATT and CDR2 is SNEGSKA (reference sequence).

As DNA, the CDR3 is TGTGCCATCAGCCCCGGGACATCCCAAGAGACCCAGTACTTC. As protein: CAISPGTSQETQYF. This chain links TRBV10-3 with TRBJ2-5; maybe TRBD1 (6 bases). V shed 6 bases and J shed 1 base, with 12 bases lying between them. Per germline, CDR1 ENHRY and CDR2 SYGVKD. The CDR3 extends over 14 amino acids.

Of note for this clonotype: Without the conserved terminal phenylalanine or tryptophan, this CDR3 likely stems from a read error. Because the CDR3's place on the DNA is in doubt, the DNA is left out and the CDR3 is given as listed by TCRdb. Here the CDR3 reads CSVEDQPQ. The V call is TRBV29-1, the J call TRBJ2-1. The CDR3 is 8 amino acids in total, end residues counted. Germline CDR1 SQVTM, CDR2 ANQGSEA.

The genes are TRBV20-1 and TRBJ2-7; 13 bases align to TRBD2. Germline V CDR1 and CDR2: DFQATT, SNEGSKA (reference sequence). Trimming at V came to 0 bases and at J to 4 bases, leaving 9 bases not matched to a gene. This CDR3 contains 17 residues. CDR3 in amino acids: CSAREEIPGLAGYEQYF. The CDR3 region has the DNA TGCAGTGCTAGAGAGGAGATACCGGGACTAGCGGGGTACGAGCAGTACTTC.

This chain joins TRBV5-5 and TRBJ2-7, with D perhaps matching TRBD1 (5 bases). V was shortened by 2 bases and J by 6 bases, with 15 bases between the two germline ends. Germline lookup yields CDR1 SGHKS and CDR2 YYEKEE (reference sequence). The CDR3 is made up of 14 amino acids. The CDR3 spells CASSFQGPWVEQYF. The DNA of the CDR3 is TGTGCCAGCAGCTTCCAGGGCCCATGGGTCGAGCAGTACTTC.

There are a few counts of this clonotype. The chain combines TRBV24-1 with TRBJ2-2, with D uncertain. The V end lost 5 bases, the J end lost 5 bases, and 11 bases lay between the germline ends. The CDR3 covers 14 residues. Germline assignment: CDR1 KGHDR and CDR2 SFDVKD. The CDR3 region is CATSGPRRTGELFF. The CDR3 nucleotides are TGTGCCACCAGTGGACCCAGGAGAACCGGGGAGCTGTTTTTT.

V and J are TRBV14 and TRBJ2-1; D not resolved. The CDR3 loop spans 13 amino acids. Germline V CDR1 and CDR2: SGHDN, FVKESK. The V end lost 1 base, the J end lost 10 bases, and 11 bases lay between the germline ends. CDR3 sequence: CASSQASPHEQFF. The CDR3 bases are TGTGCCAGCAGCCAAGCCTCTCCCCACGAGCAGTTCTTC. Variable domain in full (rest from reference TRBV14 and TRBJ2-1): EAGVTQFPSHSVIEKGQTVTLRCDPISGHDNLYWYRRVMGKEIKFLLHFVKESKQDESGMPNNRFLAERTGGTYSTLKVQPAELEDSGVYFCASSQASPHEQFFGPGTRLTVL.

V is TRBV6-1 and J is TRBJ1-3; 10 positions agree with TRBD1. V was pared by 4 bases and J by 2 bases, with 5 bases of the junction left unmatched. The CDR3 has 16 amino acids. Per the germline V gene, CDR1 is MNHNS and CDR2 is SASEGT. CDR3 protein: CASSAWDRGAGNTIYF. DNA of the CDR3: TGTGCCAGCAGTGCCTGGGACAGGGGTGCTGGAAACACCATATATTTT.